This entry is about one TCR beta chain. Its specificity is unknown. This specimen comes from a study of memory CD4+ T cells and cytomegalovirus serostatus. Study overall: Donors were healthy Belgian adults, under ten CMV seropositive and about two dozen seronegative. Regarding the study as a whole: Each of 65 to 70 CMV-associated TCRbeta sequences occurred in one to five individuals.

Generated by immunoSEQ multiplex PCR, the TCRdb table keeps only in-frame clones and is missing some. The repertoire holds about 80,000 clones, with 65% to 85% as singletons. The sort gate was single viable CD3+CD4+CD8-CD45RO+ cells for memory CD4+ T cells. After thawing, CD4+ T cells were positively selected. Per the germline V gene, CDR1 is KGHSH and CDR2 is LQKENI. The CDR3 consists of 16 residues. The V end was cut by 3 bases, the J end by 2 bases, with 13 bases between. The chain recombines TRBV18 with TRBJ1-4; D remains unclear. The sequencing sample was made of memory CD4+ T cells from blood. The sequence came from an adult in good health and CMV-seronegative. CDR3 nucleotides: TGTGCCAGCTCACCCGGAGGATTAACGACTAATGAAAAACTGTTTTTT. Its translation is CASSPGGLTTNEKLFF. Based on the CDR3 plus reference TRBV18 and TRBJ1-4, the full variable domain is NAGVMQNPRHLVRRRGQEARLRCSPMKGHSHVYWYRQLPEEGLKFMVYLQKENIIDESGMPKERFSAEFPKEGPSILRIQQVVRGDSAAYFCASSPGGLTTNEKLFFGSGTQLSVL.